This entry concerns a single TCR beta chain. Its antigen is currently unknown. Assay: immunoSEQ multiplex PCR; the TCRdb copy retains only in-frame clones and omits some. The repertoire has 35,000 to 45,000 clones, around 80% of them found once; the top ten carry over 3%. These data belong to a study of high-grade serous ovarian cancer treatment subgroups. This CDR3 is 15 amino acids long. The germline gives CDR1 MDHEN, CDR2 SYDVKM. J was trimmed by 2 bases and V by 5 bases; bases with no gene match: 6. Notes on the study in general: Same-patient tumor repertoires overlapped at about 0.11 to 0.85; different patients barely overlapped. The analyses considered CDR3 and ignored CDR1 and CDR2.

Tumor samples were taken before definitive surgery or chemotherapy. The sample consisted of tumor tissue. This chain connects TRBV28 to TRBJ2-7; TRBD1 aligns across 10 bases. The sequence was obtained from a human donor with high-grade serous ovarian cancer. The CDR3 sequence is CASSGAGTGAYEQYF. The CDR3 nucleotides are TGTGCCAGCAGTGGGGCCGGGACAGGGGCCTACGAGCAGTACTTC.